The 27 T cell receptor beta chains presented below share a single source sample, sequenced in a study of shared clonotypes between healthy human individuals. Using immunoSEQ multiplex PCR, the repertoire was profiled, and TCRdb retains in-frame clones only, with some absent. The data hold roughly 1,500,000 clones, with around 98.5% observed a single time. What was sequenced was naive CD4+ T cells sorted from blood. Subset: CD45RA+ positively selected. These receptors came from a man aged 30 to 39 in good health.

V usage is TRBV4-1 and J usage is TRBJ1-1; TRBD1 matches 10 bases. Germline trimming cut 4 bases from V and 7 bases from J; bases unmatched to any gene: 9. The CDR3 spans 15 residues. CDR1 is MGHRA and CDR2 is YSYEKL in the germline V gene. CDR3 DNA sequence: TGCGCCAGCAGCCCCCGGGACAGGGGTCTACTTGAAGCTTTCTTT. Its translation is CASSPRDRGLLEAFF.

The chain has TRBV6-5 and TRBJ2-3; 7 nucleotides line up with TRBD1. V lost 6 bases and J lost 2; bases outside the gene matches: 5. The CDR3 has 14 amino acids. Germline values: CDR1 MNHEY, CDR2 SVGAGI. Written as DNA, the CDR3 is TGTGCCAGCAGGAGGGACAGCATCACAGATACGCAGTATTTT. Its protein product is CASRRDSITDTQYF.

V gene TRBV15 combines with J gene TRBJ2-1; D is unresolved. Germline V gene lookup returns CDR1 LNHNV and CDR2 YYDKDF (reference sequence). V was trimmed by 1 base and J by 6 bases, leaving 13 bases between them. The CDR3 is made up of 15 amino acids. The CDR3 DNA follows: TGTGCCACCAGCAGAGTCGGCCTACGGGCCAATGAGCAGTTCTTC. This codes for CATSRVGLRANEQFF. The variable domain in full, completed from reference TRBV15 and TRBJ2-1, reads DAMVIQNPRYQVTQFGKPVTLSCSQTLNHNVMYWYQQKSSQAPKLLFHYYDKDFNNEADTPDNFQSRRPNTSFCFLDIRSPGLGDTAMYLCATSRVGLRANEQFFGPGTRLTVL.

The rearrangement links TRBV18 to TRBJ2-2; D gene ambiguous. The V gene lost 5 bases and the J gene lost 1 base, with 11 bases spanning the gap. Germline CDR1 and CDR2: KGHSH and LQKENI. This CDR3 spans 15 amino acids. CDR3 protein: CASSAYTENTGELFF. The CDR3 DNA reads as TGTGCCAGCTCAGCATATACAGAGAACACCGGGGAGCTGTTTTTT.

This chain connects TRBV5-4 to TRBJ1-3; D gene uncertain. V lost 2 bases, J lost 1 base, and 13 bases lay in between. This CDR3 has 16 residues. The germline V gene encodes CDR1 SGHNT and CDR2 YYREEE (reference sequence). CDR3 loop: CASSFNLQQSGNTIYF. CDR3 nucleotide sequence: TGTGCCAGCAGCTTCAATTTACAGCAGTCTGGAAACACCATATATTTT.

The chain uses TRBV4-3 and TRBJ2-7; possibly TRBD2 for D (5 bases). V lost 5 bases to trimming and J lost 7 bases, with 18 bases between them. CDR3 length: 14 residues. From germline, CDR1 is LGHNA and CDR2 YSLEER. This chain's CDR3 is CASSLWTGSVEQYF. CDR3 nucleotides: TGCGCCAGCAGCTTATGGACGGGGTCGGTGGAGCAGTACTTC.

Here the CDR3 DNA reads TGCGCCAGCAGCTTACAACAGGGTGGCACTGAAGCTTTCTTT. This encodes CASSLQQGGTEAFF. The V call is TRBV5-1, the J call TRBJ1-1; TRBD1 might be the D (6 bases). Germline CDR1 SGHRS, CDR2 YFSETQ. The CDR3 is 14 amino acids. V lost 2 bases to trimming and J lost 4 bases, with 12 bases between them.

The J gene is TRBJ2-2, the V gene TRBV28; D may match TRBD1 or TRBD2 (5 bases each). The CDR3 sequence is 17 residues long. From germline, CDR1 is MDHEN and CDR2 SYDVKM. Trimming removed 1 base from V and 4 bases from J, with 16 bases in between. The CDR3 spells CASSLFSWGRPTGELFF. CDR3 DNA: TGTGCCAGCAGTTTATTCTCATGGGGACGGCCCACCGGGGAGCTGTTTTTT.

CDR3 nucleotide sequence: TGTGCCAGCAGCCCCGGACATGGGGAGTTCTTC. This encodes CASSPGHGEFF. This chain connects TRBV11-2 to TRBJ2-1; D might be TRBD1 (5 bases). CDR1 is SGHAT, CDR2 FQNNGV, per germline. Trimming cost V 5 bases and J 14 bases, with 13 bases left between them. This CDR3 has 11 amino acids.

This chain links TRBV11-3 with TRBJ2-5; D ambiguous. CDR3 length: 14 amino acids. V was trimmed by 2 bases and J by 5 bases, leaving 12 bases between them. Germline loops: CDR1 SGHNT, CDR2 YENEEA. The CDR3 is CASSLRSNQETQYF. The CDR3 DNA is TGTGCCAGCAGCTTAAGGTCCAATCAGGAGACCCAGTACTTC.

A single count supports this clone. The chain recombines TRBV6-5 with TRBJ2-5, with D possibly TRBD1 on 5 matching bases. CDR1 is MNHEY and CDR2 is SVGAGI in the germline V gene. V was cut by 6 bases and J by 5 bases, with 19 bases left in between. CDR3 length: 15 amino acids. CDR3 sequence reads: CASRALLGVQETQYF. In nucleotides, the CDR3 is TGTGCCAGCAGGGCCCTATTAGGGGTTCAGGAGACCCAGTACTTC.

This chain uses TRBV5-1 with TRBJ2-2; 8 bases line up with TRBD2. Germline V gives CDR1 SGHRS, CDR2 YFSETQ. The CDR3 has 14 residues. The trim removed 7 bases at V and 5 bases at J, leaving 7 bases unmatched. The CDR3 sequence is CASGELAETGELFF. CDR3 sequence (DNA): TGCGCCAGCGGGGAACTAGCGGAGACCGGGGAGCTGTTTTTT. The full variable domain, rest sourced from reference TRBV5-1 and TRBJ2-2, is KAGVTQTPRYLIKTRGQQVTLSCSPISGHRSVSWYQQTPGQGLQFLFEYFSETQRNKGNFPGRFSGRQFSNSRSEMNVSTLELGDSALYLCASGELAETGELFFGEGSRLTVL.

This rearrangement joins TRBV21-1 to TRBJ2-1; TRBD2 is the table's D call, not checked against the DNA. TRBV21-1 is recorded as a pseudogene. The CDR3 consists of 12 residues. The CDR3, as DNA: TGTGCCAGCAGCCCATGGCTAACCGGGTGGTTCTTC. Translation gives CASSPWLTGWFF.

The chain couples TRBV4-3 to TRBJ1-1; D is perhaps TRBD1 (5 bases). Deletions cut 1 base from V and 4 bases from J, with 13 bases between. The germline gives CDR1 LGHNA, CDR2 YSLEER. The CDR3 extends over 15 amino acids. The CDR3 is CASSQVLGVSTEAFF. The CDR3 nucleotides are TGCGCCAGCAGCCAAGTTTTGGGGGTAAGCACTGAAGCTTTCTTT.

This chain links TRBV28 with TRBJ1-1; D remains ambiguous. V was trimmed by 10 bases and J by 0 bases, leaving 9 bases between them. Germline V gives CDR1 MDHEN, CDR2 SYDVKM. The CDR3 extends over 12 amino acids. The CDR3 is CATNVLNTEAFF. The DNA of the CDR3 is TGTGCCACCAACGTATTGAACACTGAAGCTTTCTTT.

The chain joins TRBV7-2 to TRBJ2-1; D unresolved. This CDR3 region has 11 residues. Germline V gene sequence: CDR1 SGHTA, CDR2 FQGNSA. Trimming removed 5 bases from V and 9 bases from J, with 8 bases in between. In DNA form, the CDR3 reads TGTGCCAGCAGCCTTATGGGTGAGCAGTTCTTC. It specifies CASSLMGEQFF. The complete variable domain, with remaining parts taken from reference TRBV7-2 and TRBJ2-1, reads GAGVSQSPSNKVTEKGKDVELRCDPISGHTALYWYRQSLGQGLEFLIYFQGNSAPDKSGLPSDRFSAERTGGSVSTLTIQRTQQEDSAVYLCASSLMGEQFFGPGTRLTVL.

The chain is built from TRBV2 and TRBJ2-7, with D unclear. This CDR3 is built from 13 residues. Germline V gene sequence: CDR1 SNHLY, CDR2 FYNNEI. Trimming cost V 8 bases and J 0 bases, with 11 bases left between them. This CDR3 is CASGREISYEQYF. The CDR3 region has the DNA TGTGCCAGCGGACGAGAAATCTCCTACGAGCAGTACTTC.

About this clone: Other DNA sequences within the sample encode an identical CDR3. This chain links TRBV5-1 with TRBJ2-2; TRBD1 matches at 7 bases. The germline V gene has CDR1 SGHRS and CDR2 YFSETQ. This CDR3 comprises 15 residues. V shed 4 bases, J shed 2 bases, and the junction held 5 bases outside the gene matches. The CDR3 DNA reads TGCGCCAGCAGCCCGGACAGGCCCAACACCGGGGAGCTGTTTTTT. Amino acid sequence: CASSPDRPNTGELFF.

The chain combines TRBV7-9 with TRBJ2-7; D gene ambiguous. CDR1 and CDR2 from the germline V gene are SEHNR and FQNEAQ (reference sequence). Trimming stripped 3 bases from V and 2 bases from J, with 11 bases between. This CDR3 contains 14 residues. CDR3: CASSFNSLTYEQYF. In DNA, the CDR3 is TGTGCCAGCAGCTTTAACAGCTTAACCTACGAGCAGTACTTC.

V usage is TRBV18 and J usage is TRBJ1-1, with D possibly being TRBD1 (5 bases). Germline V gene lookup returns CDR1 KGHSH and CDR2 LQKENI. Trimming shortened V by 3 bases and J by 3 bases, and 17 bases separated the two germline ends. The CDR3 is 16 residues long. The CDR3, as DNA: TGTGCCAGCTCACCCGGAGGGATGCAGGGTTACACTGAAGCTTTCTTT. Its protein is CASSPGGMQGYTEAFF.

This sequence joins TRBV6-4 and TRBJ2-2; TRBD2 agrees at 10 bases. The CDR3 totals 17 residues. J gave up 3 bases and V 3 bases, and 7 bases lay outside the gene matches. CDR1 is MRHNA and CDR2 is SNTAGT in the germline V gene. CDR3 protein: CASSERTSGTHTGELFF. The CDR3 nucleotides are TGTGCCAGCAGTGAACGGACTAGCGGTACTCACACCGGGGAGCTGTTTTTT.

This rearrangement joins TRBV18 to TRBJ2-1, with 8 bases aligning to TRBD1. V shed 2 bases and J 3 bases; nucleotides not matched to a gene: 3. CDR3 length: 15 amino acids. Looked up from germline, CDR1 is KGHSH and CDR2 is LQKENI. The CDR3 DNA reads TGTGCCAGCTCACCAGATACAGGGGGCTACAATGAGCAGTTCTTC. The encoded protein is CASSPDTGGYNEQFF.

This clone was recorded only once. The chain links TRBV7-9 to TRBJ2-1, with 14 bases that match TRBD2. With 0 bases clipped from V and 8 bases from J, the junction kept 3 bases outside the gene matches. Germline values: CDR1 SEHNR, CDR2 FQNEAQ (reference sequence). The CDR3 consists of 16 residues. The CDR3 here is CASSLARLAGGDEQFF. The DNA of the CDR3 is TGTGCCAGCAGCTTAGCCCGACTAGCGGGAGGGGATGAGCAGTTCTTC.

Of note for this clone: The sample holds other DNA sequences that translate to the same CDR3. The chain recombines TRBV7-9 with TRBJ2-2; D gene uncertain. The CDR3 sequence is 14 residues long. Deletions cut 3 bases from V and 2 bases from J, with 7 bases between. The germline gives CDR1 SEHNR, CDR2 FQNEAQ (reference sequence). CDR3 loop: CASSLRINTGELFF. The CDR3 DNA reads as TGTGCCAGCAGCTTGAGGATAAACACCGGGGAGCTGTTTTTT.

V gene TRBV10-3 combines with J gene TRBJ2-1; D might be TRBD1 (7 bases). The CDR3 is 13 amino acids. Between the trimmed V and J ends, which lost 9 bases and 9 bases, there was a span of 18 bases. The germline V gene encodes CDR1 ENHRY and CDR2 SYGVKD. The CDR3 loop reads CAIPPHRGGEQFF. The DNA for the CDR3 is TGTGCCATTCCCCCCCACAGGGGAGGTGAGCAGTTCTTC.

This chain links TRBV9 with TRBJ1-1, with D unclear. V lost 4 bases, J lost 1 base, and 8 bases lay in between. The CDR3 is 13 amino acids. Germline assignment: CDR1 SGDLS and CDR2 YYNGEE. The DNA of the CDR3 is TGTGCCAGCAGCCCCTCCGGGAACACTGAAGCTTTCTTT. It translates to CASSPSGNTEAFF.

V and J are TRBV7-9 and TRBJ2-5; possibly TRBD2 for D (5 bases). The CDR3 loop spans 15 amino acids. Trimming removed 4 bases at V and 5 bases at J, with 17 bases between. Germline CDR1 is SEHNR and CDR2 is FQNEAQ (reference sequence). The CDR3 is CASSWRASIEETQYF. CDR3 bases: TGTGCCAGCAGCTGGCGGGCCTCGATAGAGGAGACCCAGTACTTC.